The 19 T cell receptor beta chains below were found in one sample sequenced in a study of T-cell reconstitution after alpha-beta-depleted transplantation in children. Unique molecular identifiers were used in preparing the TCRbeta library. MiXCR, run by TCRdb on the PCR reads, gives a single entry per CDR3 protein. The table records about 540,000 distinct CDR3 sequences, around 17% of them present only once. The input for sequencing was PBMCs from the stem cell graft donor, taken from the stem cell graft. The receptors here all came from a human donor who donated a stem cell graft to a child with acute lymphoblastic leukemia.

The genes are TRBV5-1 and TRBJ2-5, with D possibly called TRBD1 or TRBD2 (5 bases each). Trimming removed 2 bases from V and 5 bases from J, with 13 bases in between. This CDR3 is built from 14 residues. CDR1 is SGHRS, CDR2 YFSETQ, per germline. As DNA, the CDR3 is TGCGCCAGCAGCTTCGTCAGCAGGGAGGAGACCCAGTACTTC. It is translated as CASSFVSREETQYF.

The gene calls are TRBV5-1 and TRBJ2-3; 7 nucleotides line up with TRBD2. V gave up 5 bases and J gave up 6 bases; unmatched junction bases: 9. The germline CDR1 and CDR2 sequences are SGHRS and YFSETQ. The CDR3 length is 14 residues. CDR3 residues: CASRGGRAFDTQYF. CDR3 sequence (DNA): TGCGCCAGCAGAGGAGGGAGGGCCTTTGATACGCAGTATTTT.

The chain joins TRBV11-3 to TRBJ2-5, with TRBD2 matching 9 bases. The germline gives CDR1 SGHNT, CDR2 YENEEA. CDR3 length: 16 residues. V shed 4 bases and J 3 bases; nucleotides not matched to a gene: 9. The CDR3 DNA reads as TGTGCCAGCAGCTCCGGACTAGCGAGGGGAAAAGAGACCCAGTACTTC. Protein sequence: CASSSGLARGKETQYF. Full variable domain (outside the CDR3, taken from reference TRBV11-3 and TRBJ2-5): EAGVVQSPRYKIIEKKQPVAFWCNPISGHNTLYWYLQNLGQGPELLIRYENEEAVDDSQLPKDRFSAERLKGVDSTLKIQPAELGDSAVYLCASSSGLARGKETQYFGPGTRLLVL.

The chain employs TRBV6-1 and TRBJ2-1; 8 bases are shared with TRBD1. V was clipped by 6 bases and J by 4 bases; unmatched bases: 8. Germline V gives CDR1 MNHNS, CDR2 SASEGT. This CDR3 region has 15 residues. CDR3 in amino acids: CASSPDRALYNEQFF. The CDR3 DNA sequence: TGTGCCAGCAGCCCGGACAGGGCTCTGTACAATGAGCAGTTCTTC.

There are a few counts of this clonotype. The V gene is TRBV15, the J gene TRBJ2-5, with a possible D match to TRBD2 (6 bases). CDR3 length: 16 amino acids. The germline V gene has CDR1 LNHNV and CDR2 YYDKDF (reference sequence). The germline V and J ends were trimmed by 0 bases and 4 bases, with 15 bases remaining between them. The CDR3 nucleotides are TGTGCCACCAGCAGAGAGGAGGGCAGGGTCGGAGAGACCCAGTACTTC. This gives the protein CATSREEGRVGETQYF.

The chain has TRBV7-9 and TRBJ1-2; no definite D call. V lost 3 bases and J lost 0, with 11 bases in between. This CDR3 contains 15 residues. The germline V gene encodes CDR1 SEHNR and CDR2 FQNEAQ (reference sequence). CDR3 in DNA: TGTGCCAGCAGCTTGGGAGGAGTGGCTAACTATGGCTACACCTTC. As protein: CASSLGGVANYGYTF.

This clonotype was observed a handful of times. The V and J genes are TRBV12-3 or TRBV12-4 and TRBJ2-5, with a weak D call TRBD1 (6 bases). Trimming removed 3 bases at V and 6 bases at J, with 23 bases between. The CDR3 spans 17 residues. The DNA of the CDR3 is TGTGCCAGCAGTTTTATTCAACTCAGGGGTGGAGAAAAGACCCAGTACTTC. This encodes CASSFIQLRGGEKTQYF.

This clonotype has just a few counts. The gene calls are TRBV4-2 and TRBJ2-7; D ambiguous. Germline CDR1 and CDR2: LGHNA and YNFKEQ. The CDR3 has 16 amino acids. Trimming removed 0 bases at V and 0 bases at J, with 12 bases between. CDR3 nucleotide sequence: TGTGCCAGCAGCCAAGAAGGCCCTGGCAGCTCCTACGAGCAGTACTTC. Protein sequence: CASSQEGPGSSYEQYF.

This clonotype was recorded once. This rearrangement joins TRBV7-6 to TRBJ1-5, with 9 nucleotides matching TRBD1. The V and J ends lost 5 bases and 6 bases, in that order; junction bases with no gene match: 5. The CDR3 is made up of 14 amino acids. Germline V gene lookup returns CDR1 SGHVS and CDR2 FNYEAQ. Here the CDR3 DNA reads TGTGCCAGCAGCCGAGGACAGGGGATTCAGCCCCAGCATTTT. Amino acid sequence: CASSRGQGIQPQHF. Using reference TRBV7-6 and TRBJ1-5 for the parts outside the CDR3, the full variable domain is GAGVSQSPRYKVTKRGQDVALRCDPISGHVSLYWYRQALGQGPEFLTYFNYEAQQDKSGLPNDRFSAERPEGSISTLTIQRTEQRDSAMYRCASSRGQGIQPQHFGDGTRLSIL.

This clonotype was observed a handful of times. V and J are TRBV20-1 and TRBJ2-7, with 8 bases aligning to TRBD1. From germline, CDR1 is DFQATT and CDR2 SNEGSKA (reference sequence). This CDR3 has 14 residues. The V gene end was trimmed by 5 bases and the J gene end by 0 bases; junction bases not matched to a gene: 6. The CDR3 region has the DNA TGCAGTGCTGATGACAGGGGCGTCTCCTACGAGCAGTACTTC. Its protein is CSADDRGVSYEQYF.

This sequence joins TRBV15 and TRBJ1-1, with no clear D. The CDR3 is made up of 16 amino acids. Germline assignment: CDR1 LNHNV and CDR2 YYDKDF (reference sequence). V lost 0 bases, J lost 0 bases, and 11 bases lay in between. The CDR3 nucleotides are TGTGCCACCAGCAGAGATCTACGGGGAATGAACACTGAAGCTTTCTTT. As protein: CATSRDLRGMNTEAFF.

This clonotype was detected only a few times. The gene calls are TRBV7-9 and TRBJ1-3; weak D call: TRBD1 (6 bases). CDR1 and CDR2 (germline): SEHNR, FQNEAQ (reference sequence). This CDR3 contains 15 residues. Trimming removed 5 bases at V and 2 bases at J, with 13 bases between. The CDR3 DNA follows: TGTGCCAGCAGCCCGCCCGGGGGGCCTGGAAACACCATATATTTT. Translating it yields CASSPPGGPGNTIYF.

This clonotype was seen just once. V and J are TRBV7-9 and TRBJ2-3, with D perhaps matching TRBD2 (5 bases). CDR1 is SEHNR and CDR2 is FQNEAQ in the germline V gene (reference sequence). The length of the CDR3 is 15 residues. V was shortened by 3 bases and J by 6 bases, with 16 bases between the two germline ends. The CDR3 bases are TGTGCCAGCAGCTTTTCGTCGGGGAGCCGCGATACGCAGTATTTT. Its protein is CASSFSSGSRDTQYF.

The chain combines TRBV20-1 with TRBJ1-2; D might be TRBD1 (6 bases). The CDR3 length is 12 residues. Trimming removed 5 bases at V and 7 bases at J, with 14 bases between. Germline V lookup: CDR1 DFQATT, CDR2 SNEGSKA (reference sequence). The CDR3 region has the DNA TGCAGTGCTTCCAGGGGAAACGGTGGCTACACCTTC. Its translation: CSASRGNGGYTF.

In its sample, this clonotype was seen a few times. This chain joins TRBV12-3 or TRBV12-4 and TRBJ2-5; 12 nucleotides agree with TRBD2. This CDR3 is 16 amino acids long. Unmatched junction bases numbered 6, after V lost 6 bases and J lost 1 base. This chain's CDR3 is CASSPPGLAGQETQYF. The CDR3 DNA sequence: TGTGCCAGCAGCCCTCCGGGACTAGCGGGCCAAGAGACCCAGTACTTC.

V usage is TRBV10-3 and J usage is TRBJ2-1; 7 nucleotides agree with TRBD2. V gave up 10 bases and J gave up 0 bases; unmatched junction bases: 6. The CDR3 is made up of 14 amino acids. Germline V gene data show CDR1 as ENHRY and CDR2 as SYGVKD. In DNA, the CDR3 is TGTGCCAGCCGAGCGGGACCCTCCTACAATGAGCAGTTCTTC. It yields the protein CASRAGPSYNEQFF.

The chain joins TRBV5-1 to TRBJ2-7; D not certain. The V gene's germline CDR1 is SGHRS and CDR2 YFSETQ. The length of the CDR3 is 13 residues. Trimming removed 0 bases at V and 3 bases at J, with 7 bases between. The CDR3 sequence: CASSLVENYEQYF. CDR3 coding DNA: TGCGCCAGCAGCTTGGTTGAGAACTACGAGCAGTACTTC.

This clonotype was counted many times. This rearrangement joins TRBV27 to TRBJ2-7; 13 nucleotides agree with TRBD2. V lost 6 bases and J lost 2; bases outside the gene matches: 1. This CDR3 has 14 amino acids. CDR1 and CDR2 (germline): MNHEY, SMNVEV (reference sequence). The CDR3 sequence: CASRLAGGPYEQYF. The CDR3 DNA follows: TGTGCCAGCAGACTAGCGGGAGGGCCCTACGAGCAGTACTTC.

V and J are TRBV27 and TRBJ2-5; TRBD2 matches at 7 bases. This CDR3 is 13 amino acids long. Germline V gene lookup returns CDR1 MNHEY and CDR2 SMNVEV (reference sequence). V was clipped by 8 bases and J by 4 bases; unmatched bases: 7. CDR3 nucleotide sequence: TGTGCCAGCTTGGGAGGGGCGGGAGAGACCCAGTACTTC. Translating gives CASLGGAGETQYF.